The next 18 T cell receptor beta chains were all read from a single sample in a study of blood T cells in healthy people across ages. Combining a sample-barcoded 5' primer with a J-beta primer mix, a second PCR ran for about 6 to 12 cycles. Via MiXCR, TCRdb re-called the 5' RACE reads, giving one row per CDR3 protein. Among 500,000 to 600,000 distinct CDR3 sequences listed, 25% to 30% were seen once. The sequenced sample consisted of blood. These receptors all stem from a woman aged 65 to 85 in good health.

The J gene is TRBJ1-3, the V gene TRBV4-2; the match to TRBD1 covers 7 bases. Trimming at V came to 6 bases and at J to 8 bases, leaving 7 bases not matched to a gene. Germline-derived CDR1 and CDR2 are LGHNA and YNFKEQ. The CDR3 is made up of 13 amino acids. The CDR3 DNA reads as TGTGCCAGCAGTCTAAACAGGGGAGACACCATATATTTT. This translates into CASSLNRGDTIYF.

The chain is built from TRBV11-2 and TRBJ2-1; unclear D gene. The closer fit of TRBJ2-7 to the DNA end suggests the J call may be wrong. The CDR3 covers 15 residues. Looked up from germline, CDR1 is SGHAT and CDR2 is FQNNGV. In DNA, the CDR3 is TGTGCCAGCAGCTTAGGTAGAAGATATTCCTACGAGCAGTACTTC. Its translation is CASSLGRRYSYEQYF.

J is TRBJ1-5 and V is TRBV7-9, with D maybe TRBD1 (6 bases). Trimming took off 6 bases at V and 0 bases at J, with 12 bases between the two ends. CDR1 and CDR2 (germline): SEHNR, FQNEAQ (reference sequence). The CDR3 is 15 residues long. Here the CDR3 DNA reads TGTGCCAGCAGTCTGGACAGCAATAGCAATCAGCCCCAGCATTTT. Translating it yields CASSLDSNSNQPQHF. The whole variable domain, filled in from reference TRBV7-9 and TRBJ1-5, reads DTGVSQNPRHKITKRGQNVTFRCDPISEHNRLYWYRQTLGQGPEFLTYFQNEAQLEKSRLLSDRFSAERPKGSFSTLEIQRTEQGDSAMYLCASSLDSNSNQPQHFGDGTRLSIL.

The gene calls are TRBV27 and TRBJ2-5, with D possibly being TRBD1 (6 bases). The germline V and J ends were trimmed by 6 bases and 4 bases, with 18 bases remaining between them. This CDR3 has 15 residues. Looked up from germline, CDR1 is MNHEY and CDR2 is SMNVEV (reference sequence). Here the CDR3 reads CASRKRMGAIETQYF. The CDR3 DNA is TGTGCCAGCAGGAAGAGAATGGGGGCCATAGAGACCCAGTACTTC.

This clonotype was observed a handful of times. This chain links TRBV20-1 with TRBJ1-5; D is ambiguous. Germline V gene lookup returns CDR1 DFQATT and CDR2 SNEGSKA (reference sequence). The V gene lost 3 bases and the J gene lost 0 bases, with 9 bases spanning the gap. The CDR3 runs to 14 residues. The CDR3 sequence is CSASLQGSNQPQHF. As DNA, the CDR3 is TGCAGTGCTAGCCTACAAGGTAGCAATCAGCCCCAGCATTTT.

This chain links TRBV5-5 with TRBJ2-5, with a tentative D call TRBD1 (5 bases). Gene TRBJ2-1 matches the end of the DNA better, so the J call may be wrong. This CDR3 is 15 amino acids long. Germline assignment: CDR1 SGHKS and CDR2 YYEKEE (reference sequence). CDR3 DNA: TGTGCCAGCAGCTTAACAGGAGTGGGCGTCAATGAGCAGTTCTTC. This gives the protein CASSLTGVGVNEQFF.

Only a few counts were recorded for this clonotype. The chain links TRBV4-3 to TRBJ2-5; D may be TRBD2 (6 bases). The J call may be wrong; the DNA end is better matched by TRBJ2-1. The CDR3 sequence is 16 residues long. The germline gives CDR1 LGHNA, CDR2 YSLEER. CDR3 bases: TGCGCCAGCAGCCGAGAAACCGGGGGAGGACACAATGAGCAGTTCTTC. Translating gives CASSRETGGGHNEQFF.

This chain joins TRBV7-9 and TRBJ2-2; D possibly uses TRBD1 or TRBD2 (5 bases each). Germline CDR1 is SEHNR and CDR2 is FQNEAQ (reference sequence). The V gene lost 3 bases and the J gene lost 3 bases, with 14 bases spanning the gap. The CDR3 loop spans 16 amino acids. The CDR3 sequence: CASSFVPGTDTGELFF. DNA for the CDR3: TGTGCCAGCAGCTTCGTTCCAGGGACCGACACCGGGGAGCTGTTTTTT.

The CDR3 reads CASSPTGGQPQHF. Here the CDR3 DNA reads TGTGCCAGCAGTCCTACGGGGGGTCAGCCCCAGCATTTT. The gene calls are TRBV3-1 and TRBJ1-5; D possibly corresponds to TRBD1 (5 bases). The CDR3 runs 13 residues. Germline V gene data show CDR1 as LGHDT and CDR2 as YNNKEL (reference sequence). V gave up 6 bases and J gave up 6 bases, with 12 bases separating them.

The chain uses TRBV5-1 and TRBJ1-1; the D is unclear. The germline V and J ends were trimmed by 2 bases and 0 bases, with 11 bases remaining between them. CDR1 and CDR2 (germline): SGHRS, YFSETQ. This CDR3 region has 15 residues. CDR3 loop: CASSFLPEMNTEAFF. The DNA of the CDR3 is TGCGCCAGCAGCTTCCTGCCAGAGATGAACACTGAAGCTTTCTTT. The complete variable domain, with remaining parts taken from reference TRBV5-1 and TRBJ1-1, reads KAGVTQTPRYLIKTRGQQVTLSCSPISGHRSVSWYQQTPGQGLQFLFEYFSETQRNKGNFPGRFSGRQFSNSRSEMNVSTLELGDSALYLCASSFLPEMNTEAFFGQGTRLTVV.

The V and J genes are TRBV12-3 or TRBV12-4 and TRBJ1-2; D is unclear. The length of the CDR3 is 12 residues. V was pared by 6 bases and J by 6 bases, with 11 bases between. This CDR3 is CASSSDEHGYTF. In nucleotides, the CDR3 is TGTGCCAGCAGCTCCGACGAGCATGGCTACACCTTC.

This clonotype was observed a few times. The genes are TRBV29-1 and TRBJ1-2; D is perhaps TRBD1 (5 bases). Per the germline V gene, CDR1 is SQVTM and CDR2 is ANQGSEA. This CDR3 contains 13 residues. Trimming removed 7 bases at V and 0 bases at J, with 12 bases between. The CDR3 DNA follows: TGCAGCGATGTGGGGCAGTCTAACTATGGCTACACCTTC. This gives the protein CSDVGQSNYGYTF. The full variable domain, completed using reference TRBV29-1 and TRBJ1-2, is SAVISQKPSRDICQRGTSLTIQCQVDSQVTMMFWYRQQPGQSLTLIATANQGSEATYESGFVIDKFPISRPNLTFSTLTVSNMSPEDSSIYLCSDVGQSNYGYTFGSGTRLTVV.

This clonotype was observed a single time. The chain carries TRBV5-1 and TRBJ1-6; TRBD1 matches at 9 bases. Losses at the gene ends were 4 bases for V and 7 bases for J; bases not matched to a gene: 6. The CDR3 runs to 15 residues. Germline CDR1 is SGHRS and CDR2 is YFSETQ. The CDR3 is CASSVTGTGNSPLHF. DNA of the CDR3: TGCGCCAGCAGCGTTACCGGGACAGGGAATTCACCCCTCCACTTT.

The chain links TRBV19 to TRBJ2-3; TRBD1 is a possible D gene (6 bases). Trimming shortened V by 5 bases and J by 3 bases, and 9 bases separated the two germline ends. The CDR3 contains 13 residues. CDR1 is LNHDA, CDR2 SQIVND, per germline (reference sequence). The CDR3 sequence: CASSADSTDTQYF. The CDR3 DNA reads TGTGCCAGTAGTGCGGACAGTACAGATACGCAGTATTTT.

This clonotype has more than one count but fewer than ten. The chain links TRBV29-1 to TRBJ2-5, with D perhaps TRBD2 (5 bases). The V end lost 5 bases, the J end lost 2 bases, and 9 bases lay between the germline ends. Germline V lookup: CDR1 SQVTM, CDR2 ANQGSEA. CDR3 length: 12 residues. CDR3 loop: CSVLALQETQYF. For the CDR3, the DNA is TGCAGCGTTCTAGCCCTTCAAGAGACCCAGTACTTC.

This clonotype was seen a single time. The rearrangement links TRBV7-2 to TRBJ2-1; D may be TRBD2 (6 bases). Trimming shortened V by 7 bases and J by 4 bases, and 8 bases separated the two germline ends. The CDR3 contains 12 residues. Germline V CDR1 and CDR2: SGHTA, FQGNSA. This CDR3 reads CASMRGYNEQFF. DNA of the CDR3: TGTGCCAGCATGCGGGGTTACAATGAGCAGTTCTTC.

The V and J genes are TRBV6-2 or TRBV6-3 and TRBJ2-5, with 11 bases lining up with TRBD2. Germline assignment: CDR1 MNHEY and CDR2 SVGEGT. V lost 4 bases, J lost 5 bases, and 3 bases stayed unmatched. CDR3 length: 14 residues. CDR3 sequence reads: CASSLLAGEETQYF. CDR3 DNA: TGTGCCAGCAGTTTACTAGCGGGGGAGGAGACCCAGTACTTC.

The chain links TRBV20-1 to TRBJ2-1, with D perhaps matching TRBD1 or TRBD2 (6 bases each). Germline values: CDR1 DFQATT, CDR2 SNEGSKA (reference sequence). CDR3 length equals 15 residues. With 5 bases removed from V and 5 bases from J, the gap between germline ends came to 19 bases. The chain's CDR3 is CSARSGGRGDNEQFF. CDR3 coding DNA: TGCAGTGCTCGAAGTGGGGGGCGCGGGGACAATGAGCAGTTCTTC.